This T cell receptor beta chain was sequenced for a study of blood T cell repertoires in COVID-19. About the research overall: Material from acute and convalescent COVID-19 was sourced from the United States, Italy and Spain. PBMCs, B-cell-depleted T cells, or T cells provided the cDNA or gDNA that made up the material.

Authors' data handling: Counts of nucleated cells, estimated from reference gene primer amplification, were obtained. Sequencing used immunoSEQ multiplex PCR; TCRdb keeps in-frame clones, though not all of them. That table is the source of V, J and clone size, and D and trimming were worked out from the DNA. The repertoire includes tens of thousands of clones, less than 95% of them detected once, and less than 2.5% sits in the top ten. There are 17 residues in the CDR3. CDR1 and CDR2 from the germline V gene are SSHAT and FNYEAQ (reference sequence). Trimming removed 2 bases from V and 5 bases from J; junction bases left unmatched: 10.

The sequence was collected from a human donor with active COVID-19. The donor label of this sample is uncertain. The rearrangement links TRBV7-7 to TRBJ2-3; 10 bases agree with TRBD2. Input material: peripheral blood. The CDR3 nucleotides read TGTGCCAGCAGCTTAACTCCCAGCGGGGGGGCGGAAGATACGCAGTATTTT. The encoded protein is CASSLTPSGGAEDTQYF.